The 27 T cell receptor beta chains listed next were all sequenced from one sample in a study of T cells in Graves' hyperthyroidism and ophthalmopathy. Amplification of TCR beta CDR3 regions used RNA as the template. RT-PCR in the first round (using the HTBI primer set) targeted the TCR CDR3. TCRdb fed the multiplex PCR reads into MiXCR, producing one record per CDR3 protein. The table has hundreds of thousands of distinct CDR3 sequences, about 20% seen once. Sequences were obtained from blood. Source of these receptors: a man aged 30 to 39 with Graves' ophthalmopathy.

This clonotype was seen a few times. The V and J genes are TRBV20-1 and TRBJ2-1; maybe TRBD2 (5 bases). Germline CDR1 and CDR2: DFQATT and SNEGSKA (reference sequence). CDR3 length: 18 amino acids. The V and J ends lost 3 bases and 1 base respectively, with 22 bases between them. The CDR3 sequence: CSARRASLAHSSYNEQFF. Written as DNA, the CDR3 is TGCAGTGCTAGGAGGGCTAGCTTGGCGCACAGTTCCTACAATGAGCAGTTCTTC.

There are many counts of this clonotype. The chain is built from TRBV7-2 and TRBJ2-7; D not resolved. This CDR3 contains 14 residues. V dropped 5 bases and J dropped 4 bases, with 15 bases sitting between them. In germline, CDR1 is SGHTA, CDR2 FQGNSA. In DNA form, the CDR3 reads TGTGCCAGCAGCGACACCCTGGACCATTACGAGCAGTACTTC. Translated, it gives CASSDTLDHYEQYF.

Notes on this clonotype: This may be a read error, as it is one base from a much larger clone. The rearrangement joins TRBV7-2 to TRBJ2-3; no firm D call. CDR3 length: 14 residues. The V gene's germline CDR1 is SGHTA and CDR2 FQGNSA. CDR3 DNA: TGTGCCAGCGGCTTAGCAAGGCTTGGAGATACGCAGTATTTT. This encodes CASGLARLGDTQYF.

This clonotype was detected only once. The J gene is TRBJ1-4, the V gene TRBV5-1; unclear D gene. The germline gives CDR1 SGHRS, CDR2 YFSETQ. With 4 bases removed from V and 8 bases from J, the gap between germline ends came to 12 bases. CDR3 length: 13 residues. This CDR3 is CASSSWIEEKLFF. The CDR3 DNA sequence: TGCGCCAGCAGCAGTTGGATTGAGGAAAAACTGTTTTTT.

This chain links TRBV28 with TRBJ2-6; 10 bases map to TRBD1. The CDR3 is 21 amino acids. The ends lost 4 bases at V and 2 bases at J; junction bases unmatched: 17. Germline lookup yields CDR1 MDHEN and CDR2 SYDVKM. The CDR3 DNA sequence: TGTGCCAGCAGTTCCCTTATCCTCCGGGGACAGGGGTACGCTGGGGCCAACGTCCTGACTTTC. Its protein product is CASSSLILRGQGYAGANVLTF.

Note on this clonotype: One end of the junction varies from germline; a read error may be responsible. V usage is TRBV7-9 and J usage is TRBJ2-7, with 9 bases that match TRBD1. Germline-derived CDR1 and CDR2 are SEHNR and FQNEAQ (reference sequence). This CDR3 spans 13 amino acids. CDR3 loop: CASAGTGSYKQYF. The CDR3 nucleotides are TGTGCCAGCGCCGGGACAGGGTCCTACAAGCAGTACTTC.

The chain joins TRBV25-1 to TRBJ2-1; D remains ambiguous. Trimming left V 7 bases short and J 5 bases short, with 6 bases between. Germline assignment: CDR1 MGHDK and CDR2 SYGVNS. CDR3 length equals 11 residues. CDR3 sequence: CASNRNNEQFF. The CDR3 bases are TGTGCCAGCAACCGAAACAATGAGCAGTTCTTC.

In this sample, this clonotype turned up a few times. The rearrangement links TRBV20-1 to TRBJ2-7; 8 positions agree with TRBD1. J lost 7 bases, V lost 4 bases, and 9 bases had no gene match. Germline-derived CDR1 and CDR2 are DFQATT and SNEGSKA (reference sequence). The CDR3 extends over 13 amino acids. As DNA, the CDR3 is TGCAGTGCTATGGCCAGGGGGCTCGGAGAGCAGTACTTC. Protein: CSAMARGLGEQYF.

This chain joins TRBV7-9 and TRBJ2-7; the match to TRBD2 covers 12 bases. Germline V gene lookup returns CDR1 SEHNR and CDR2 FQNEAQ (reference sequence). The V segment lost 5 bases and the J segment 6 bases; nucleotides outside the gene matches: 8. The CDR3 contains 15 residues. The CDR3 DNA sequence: TGTGCCAGCAGCCCCAAGACTAGCGGGAGCGCCGAGCAGTACTTC. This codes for CASSPKTSGSAEQYF.

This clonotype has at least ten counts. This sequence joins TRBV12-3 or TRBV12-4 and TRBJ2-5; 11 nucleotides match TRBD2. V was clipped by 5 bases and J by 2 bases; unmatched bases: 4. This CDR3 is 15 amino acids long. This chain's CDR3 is CASSILAGGQETQYF. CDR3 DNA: TGTGCCAGCAGTATTCTAGCGGGAGGTCAAGAGACCCAGTACTTC.

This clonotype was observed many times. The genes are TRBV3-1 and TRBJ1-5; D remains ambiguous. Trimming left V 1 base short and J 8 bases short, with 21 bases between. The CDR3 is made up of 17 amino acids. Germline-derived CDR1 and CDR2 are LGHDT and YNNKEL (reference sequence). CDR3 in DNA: TGTGCCAGCAGCCAAGTATGGAGAAGGGTTAATATGAAGCCCCAGCATTTT. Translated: CASSQVWRRVNMKPQHF.

CDR3 protein: CASSLFFWPTDTQYF. The DNA for the CDR3 is TGCGCCAGCAGCTTGTTCTTCTGGCCCACAGATACGCAGTATTTT. The V call is TRBV5-1, the J call TRBJ2-3; D remains ambiguous. CDR3 length: 15 amino acids. V lost 1 base and J 2 bases, leaving 11 bases between the germline ends. Germline CDR1 and CDR2: SGHRS and YFSETQ.

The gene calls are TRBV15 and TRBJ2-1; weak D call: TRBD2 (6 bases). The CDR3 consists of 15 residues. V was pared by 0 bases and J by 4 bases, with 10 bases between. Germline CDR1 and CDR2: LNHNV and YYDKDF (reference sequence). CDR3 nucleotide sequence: TGTGCCACCAGCAGAGATAGGGAGGTGTACAATGAGCAGTTCTTC. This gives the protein CATSRDREVYNEQFF. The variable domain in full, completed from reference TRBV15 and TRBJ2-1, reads DAMVIQNPRYQVTQFGKPVTLSCSQTLNHNVMYWYQQKSSQAPKLLFHYYDKDFNNEADTPDNFQSRRPNTSFCFLDIRSPGLGDTAMYLCATSRDREVYNEQFFGPGTRLTVL.

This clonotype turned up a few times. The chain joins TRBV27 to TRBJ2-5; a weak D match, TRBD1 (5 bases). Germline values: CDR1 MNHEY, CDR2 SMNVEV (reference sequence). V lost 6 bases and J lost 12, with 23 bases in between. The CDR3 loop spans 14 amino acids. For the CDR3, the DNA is TGTGCCAGCAGACAAAATACAGGAATGGGGTTGAAGTACTTC. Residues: CASRQNTGMGLKYF.

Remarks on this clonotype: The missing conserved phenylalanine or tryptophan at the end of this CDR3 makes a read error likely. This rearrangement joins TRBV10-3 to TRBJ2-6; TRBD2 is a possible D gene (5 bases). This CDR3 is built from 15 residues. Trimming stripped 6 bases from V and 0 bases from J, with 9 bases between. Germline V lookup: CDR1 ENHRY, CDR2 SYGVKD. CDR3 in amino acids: CAIRGEDSGANVLTY. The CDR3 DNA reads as TGTGCCATCAGGGGAGAAGACTCTGGGGCCAACGTCCTGACTTAC.

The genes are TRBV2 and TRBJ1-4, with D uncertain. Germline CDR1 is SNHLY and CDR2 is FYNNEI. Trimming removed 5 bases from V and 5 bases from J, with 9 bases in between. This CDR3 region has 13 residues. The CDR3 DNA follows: TGTGCCAGCAGTTATCATACGAATGAAAAACTGTTTTTT. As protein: CASSYHTNEKLFF.

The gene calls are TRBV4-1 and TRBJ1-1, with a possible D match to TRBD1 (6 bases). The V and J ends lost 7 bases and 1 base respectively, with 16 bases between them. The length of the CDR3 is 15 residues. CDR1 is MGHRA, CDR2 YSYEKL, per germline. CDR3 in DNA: TGCGCCAGCAAAGGCACAGGGACGGAGAACACTGAAGCTTTCTTT. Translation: CASKGTGTENTEAFF.

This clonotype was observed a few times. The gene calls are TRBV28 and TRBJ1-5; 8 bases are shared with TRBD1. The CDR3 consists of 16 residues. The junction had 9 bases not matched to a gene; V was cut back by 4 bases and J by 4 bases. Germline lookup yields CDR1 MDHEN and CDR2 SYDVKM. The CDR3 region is CASSYRQGRLNQPQHF. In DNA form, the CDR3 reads TGTGCCAGCAGTTATCGACAGGGGCGACTGAATCAGCCCCAGCATTTT.

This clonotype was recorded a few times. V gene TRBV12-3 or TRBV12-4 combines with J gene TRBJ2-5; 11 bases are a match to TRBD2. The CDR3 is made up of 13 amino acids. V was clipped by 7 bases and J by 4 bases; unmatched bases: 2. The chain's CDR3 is CASILAGGETQYF. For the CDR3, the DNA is TGTGCCAGCATCCTAGCGGGAGGAGAGACCCAGTACTTC.

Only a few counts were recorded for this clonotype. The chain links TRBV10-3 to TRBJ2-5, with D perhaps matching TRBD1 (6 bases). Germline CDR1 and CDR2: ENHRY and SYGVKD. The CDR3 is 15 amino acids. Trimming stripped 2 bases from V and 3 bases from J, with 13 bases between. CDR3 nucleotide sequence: TGTGCCATCAGTGAGAGGGGGACCATCGAAGAGACCCAGTACTTC. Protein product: CAISERGTIEETQYF.

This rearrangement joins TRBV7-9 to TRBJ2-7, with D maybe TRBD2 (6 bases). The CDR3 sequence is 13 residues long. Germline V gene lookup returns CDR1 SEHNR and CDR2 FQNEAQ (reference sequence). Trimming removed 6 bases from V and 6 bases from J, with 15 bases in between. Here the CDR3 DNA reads TGTGCCAGCAGTCCTCCGGGACTCCCCGAGCAGTACTTC. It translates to CASSPPGLPEQYF.

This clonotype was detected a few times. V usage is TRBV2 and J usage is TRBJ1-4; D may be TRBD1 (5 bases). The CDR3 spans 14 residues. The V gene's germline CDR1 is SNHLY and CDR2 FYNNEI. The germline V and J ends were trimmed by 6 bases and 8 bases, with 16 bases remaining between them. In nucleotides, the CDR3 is TGTGCCAGCAGCCGCGGGACTTCCCGCGAAAAACTGTTTTTT. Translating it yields CASSRGTSREKLFF.

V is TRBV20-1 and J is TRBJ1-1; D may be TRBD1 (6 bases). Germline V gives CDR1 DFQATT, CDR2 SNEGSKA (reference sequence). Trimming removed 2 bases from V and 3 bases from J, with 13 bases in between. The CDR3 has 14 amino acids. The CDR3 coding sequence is TGCAGTGCTAGACATCCGGCAGGGGACACTGAAGCTTTCTTT. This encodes CSARHPAGDTEAFF.

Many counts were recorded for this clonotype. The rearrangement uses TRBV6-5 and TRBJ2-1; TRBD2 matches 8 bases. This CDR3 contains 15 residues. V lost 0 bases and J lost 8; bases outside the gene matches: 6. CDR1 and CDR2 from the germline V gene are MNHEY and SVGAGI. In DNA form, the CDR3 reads TGTGCCAGCAGTTACTCGGGGACTAGGTTGGATGAGCAGTTCTTC. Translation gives CASSYSGTRLDEQFF.

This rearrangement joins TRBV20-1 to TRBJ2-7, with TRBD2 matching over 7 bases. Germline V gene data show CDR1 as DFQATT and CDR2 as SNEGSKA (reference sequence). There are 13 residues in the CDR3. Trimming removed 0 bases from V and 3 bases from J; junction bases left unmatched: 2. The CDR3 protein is CSARDGRGYEQYF. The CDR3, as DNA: TGCAGTGCTAGAGATGGGAGGGGCTACGAGCAGTACTTC.

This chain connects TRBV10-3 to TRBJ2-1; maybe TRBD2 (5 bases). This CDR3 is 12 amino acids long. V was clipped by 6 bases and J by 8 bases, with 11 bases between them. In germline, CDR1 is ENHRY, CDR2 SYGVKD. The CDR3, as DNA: TGTGCCATCAGCGAACGGGAAGATGAGCAGTTCTTC. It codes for CAISEREDEQFF.

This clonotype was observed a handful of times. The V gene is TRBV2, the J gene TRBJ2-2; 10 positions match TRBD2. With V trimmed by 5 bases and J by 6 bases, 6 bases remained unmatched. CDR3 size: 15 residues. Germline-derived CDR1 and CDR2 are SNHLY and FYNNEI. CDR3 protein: CASSLAGVESGELFF. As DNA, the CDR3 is TGTGCCAGCAGTCTAGCGGGAGTAGAGTCCGGGGAGCTGTTTTTT. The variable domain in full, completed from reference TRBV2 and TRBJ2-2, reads EPEVTQTPSHQVTQMGQEVILRCVPISNHLYFYWYRQILGQKVEFLVSFYNNEISEKSEIFDDQFSVERPDGSNFTLKIRSTKLEDSAMYFCASSLAGVESGELFFGEGSRLTVL.